A single sample gave rise to the 6 T cell receptor beta chains below, sequenced in a study of tumor-infiltrating lymphocytes in oesophageal squamous cell carcinoma listed by TCRdb under 2016. The receptor library was made with PCR. The sequencing machine was an Illumina HiSeq 2000. The public sequencing data were trimmed at Q25 with fastp and processed into clonotypes with MiXCR by TCRdb, which kept only in-frame beta chains. Here each entry gathers all rows of one CDR3 protein and keeps the most common genes and DNA. This sample comprises just over 2,500 distinct CDR3 sequences, about 16% of them detected only once. The ten largest clones add up to around 30% of the sample. The source material was esophageal tumor tissue. The receptors were sampled from a male donor with esophageal squamous cell carcinoma.

The chain has TRBV14 and TRBJ1-2; D unclear. Trimming pared 2 bases from V and 8 bases from J, leaving 15 bases between. Germline V CDR1 and CDR2: SGHDN, FVKESK. The CDR3 is made up of 14 amino acids. The CDR3 reads CASSQSAKTGGYTF. In DNA, the CDR3 is TGTGCCAGCAGCCAATCTGCGAAAACGGGCGGCTACACCTTC.

This clonotype was counted ten times or more. This chain joins TRBV5-1 and TRBJ2-5, with D perhaps matching TRBD2 (6 bases). Trimming left V 3 bases short and J 3 bases short, with 18 bases between. The germline V gene has CDR1 SGHRS and CDR2 YFSETQ. The CDR3 covers 16 residues. CDR3 DNA: TGCGCCAGCAGCTATGGCACTCGGTGGGAGGAAGAGACCCAGTACTTC. Translated: CASSYGTRWEEETQYF.

This clonotype was observed many times. This rearrangement joins TRBV6-1 to TRBJ1-2, with 10 nucleotides matching TRBD1. Germline V gene lookup returns CDR1 MNHNS and CDR2 SASEGT. The V and J ends lost 3 bases and 5 bases, in that order; junction bases with no gene match: 6. The CDR3 is made up of 15 amino acids. CDR3 in amino acids: CASSDRDRGLYGYTF. Here the CDR3 DNA reads TGTGCCAGCAGTGATAGGGACAGGGGACTATATGGCTACACCTTC.

Many counts were recorded for this clonotype. J is TRBJ1-5 and V is TRBV28; D uncertain. The CDR3 runs to 15 residues. Deletions cut 2 bases from V and 5 bases from J, with 13 bases between. The germline gives CDR1 MDHEN, CDR2 SYDVKM. This CDR3 is CASSLDRDRYQPQHF. The CDR3 DNA reads TGTGCCAGCAGTTTAGACCGCGATAGGTATCAGCCCCAGCATTTT.

This chain links TRBV27 with TRBJ1-6; possibly TRBD1 for D (5 bases). The CDR3 length is 19 residues. Germline CDR1 reads MNHEY; CDR2 reads SMNVEV (reference sequence). With 7 bases removed from V and 8 bases from J, the gap between germline ends came to 30 bases. The CDR3 region is CASTPVVGTGYRVDSPLHF. In DNA, the CDR3 is TGTGCCAGCACCCCGGTAGTAGGTACAGGTTATCGAGTTGATTCACCCCTCCACTTT.

This clonotype was seen many times. The chain carries TRBV27 and TRBJ2-1; no firm D call. The J call may not be correct, given that the DNA end is closer to TRBJ2-7. The CDR3 sequence is 16 residues long. CDR1 and CDR2 from the germline V gene are MNHEY and SMNVEV (reference sequence). CDR3 amino acids: CASSLSANWYSYEQYF. CDR3 DNA: TGTGCCAGCAGTTTATCTGCGAATTGGTACTCCTACGAGCAGTACTTC.